This T cell receptor (beta chain) is drawn from a study of T cells in Graves' hyperthyroidism and ophthalmopathy. V dropped 0 bases and J dropped 5 bases, with 14 bases sitting between them. This CDR3 has 17 residues. Germline CDR1 MNHEY, CDR2 SVGAGI. TCR beta CDR3 regions were amplified from RNA. The TCR CDR3 first-round RT-PCR relied on the HTBI primer set. MiXCR, run by TCRdb on the multiplex PCR reads, gives a single entry per CDR3 protein. The sample shows 750,000 to 950,000 distinct CDR3 sequences, approximately 40% of them seen only once. This TCR came from a man between 18 and 29 years old with Graves' hyperthyroidism. The chain employs TRBV6-5 and TRBJ1-6; unclear D gene. Sequencing was performed on blood. The CDR3 loop is CASSYSRYGKDNSPLHF. The CDR3 DNA sequence: TGTGCCAGCAGTTACTCGCGGTATGGAAAGGATAATTCACCCCTCCACTTT.